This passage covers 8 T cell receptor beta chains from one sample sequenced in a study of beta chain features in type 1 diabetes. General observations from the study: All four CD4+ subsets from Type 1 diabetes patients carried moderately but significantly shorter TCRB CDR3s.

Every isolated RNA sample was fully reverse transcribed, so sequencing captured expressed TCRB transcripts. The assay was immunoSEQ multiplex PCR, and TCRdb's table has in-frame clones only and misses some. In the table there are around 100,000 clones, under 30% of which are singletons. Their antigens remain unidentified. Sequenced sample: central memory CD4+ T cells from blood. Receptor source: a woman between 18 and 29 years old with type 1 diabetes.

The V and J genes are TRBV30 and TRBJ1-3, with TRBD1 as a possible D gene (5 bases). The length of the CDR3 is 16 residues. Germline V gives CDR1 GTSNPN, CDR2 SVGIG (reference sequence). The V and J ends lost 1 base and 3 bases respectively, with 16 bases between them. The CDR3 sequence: CAWSGSGRVGGNTIYF. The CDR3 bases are TGTGCCTGGAGTGGTTCGGGCAGGGTCGGTGGAAACACCATATATTTT.

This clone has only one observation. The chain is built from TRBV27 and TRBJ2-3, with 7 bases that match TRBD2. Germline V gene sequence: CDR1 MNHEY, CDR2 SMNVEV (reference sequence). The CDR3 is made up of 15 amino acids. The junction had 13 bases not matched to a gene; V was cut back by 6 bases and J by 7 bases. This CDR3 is CASRPTGGGRYTQYF. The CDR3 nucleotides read TGTGCCAGCAGACCGACCGGGGGAGGGAGGTATACGCAGTATTTT.

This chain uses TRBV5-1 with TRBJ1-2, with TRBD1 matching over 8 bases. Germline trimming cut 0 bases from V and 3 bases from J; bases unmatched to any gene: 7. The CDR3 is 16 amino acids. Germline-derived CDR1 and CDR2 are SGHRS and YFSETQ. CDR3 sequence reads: CASSLEVTGGHYGYTF. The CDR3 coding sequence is TGCGCCAGCAGCTTGGAGGTTACAGGGGGTCACTATGGCTACACCTTC.

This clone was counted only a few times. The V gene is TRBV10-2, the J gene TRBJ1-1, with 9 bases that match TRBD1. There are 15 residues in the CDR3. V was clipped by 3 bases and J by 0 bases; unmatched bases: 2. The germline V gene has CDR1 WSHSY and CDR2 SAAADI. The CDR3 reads CASSEQGAVNTEAFF. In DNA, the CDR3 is TGCGCCAGCAGTGAACAGGGGGCGGTGAACACTGAAGCTTTCTTT.

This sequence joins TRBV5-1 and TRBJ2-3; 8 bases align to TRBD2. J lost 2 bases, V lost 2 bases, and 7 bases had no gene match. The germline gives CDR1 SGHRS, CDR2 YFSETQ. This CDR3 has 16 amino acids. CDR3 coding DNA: TGCGCCAGCAGCTTAGTCGACGGGAGGGCCACAGATACGCAGTATTTT. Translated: CASSLVDGRATDTQYF.

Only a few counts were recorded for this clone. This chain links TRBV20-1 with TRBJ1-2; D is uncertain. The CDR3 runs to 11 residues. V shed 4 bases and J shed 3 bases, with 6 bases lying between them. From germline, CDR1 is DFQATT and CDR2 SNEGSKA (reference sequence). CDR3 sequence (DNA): TGCAGTGCTAACCGGGACTATGGCTACACCTTC. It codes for CSANRDYGYTF.

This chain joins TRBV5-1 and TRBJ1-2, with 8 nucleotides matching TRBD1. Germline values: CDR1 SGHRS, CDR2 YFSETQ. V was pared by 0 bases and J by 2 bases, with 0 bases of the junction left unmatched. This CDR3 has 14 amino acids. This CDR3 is CASSLGTGNYGYTF. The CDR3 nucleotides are TGCGCCAGCAGCTTGGGGACAGGGAACTATGGCTACACCTTC.

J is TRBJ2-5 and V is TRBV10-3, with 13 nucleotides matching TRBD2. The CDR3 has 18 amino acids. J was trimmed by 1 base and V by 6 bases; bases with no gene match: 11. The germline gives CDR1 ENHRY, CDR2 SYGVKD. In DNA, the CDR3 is TGTGCCATCAGCGACCTAGGACTAGCGGGAGTTGGCCAAGAGACCCAGTACTTC. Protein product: CAISDLGLAGVGQETQYF.